The source of this TCR beta chain is a study of human T cells and chemical hapten exposure. The CDR3 is 13 residues long. Germline lookup yields CDR1 DFQATT and CDR2 SNEGSKA (reference sequence). With 3 bases removed from V and 3 bases from J, the gap between germline ends came to 9 bases. Using its own MiXCR run on the 5' RACE reads, TCRdb lists one record per CDR3 protein. The repertoire includes under 85,000 distinct CDR3 sequences, 6.5% to 8.5% of them detected once, and approximately 2.1% sits in the top ten. Unfractionated whole blood was the source from which total RNA was extracted. This clonotype was detected a few times.

The chain employs TRBV20-1 and TRBJ2-1; tentative D call: TRBD1 (6 bases). This receptor was obtained from a male donor in good health. CDR3 loop: CSARPRGYNEQFF. The CDR3 DNA follows: TGCAGTGCTAGGCCCAGGGGCTACAATGAGCAGTTCTTC.